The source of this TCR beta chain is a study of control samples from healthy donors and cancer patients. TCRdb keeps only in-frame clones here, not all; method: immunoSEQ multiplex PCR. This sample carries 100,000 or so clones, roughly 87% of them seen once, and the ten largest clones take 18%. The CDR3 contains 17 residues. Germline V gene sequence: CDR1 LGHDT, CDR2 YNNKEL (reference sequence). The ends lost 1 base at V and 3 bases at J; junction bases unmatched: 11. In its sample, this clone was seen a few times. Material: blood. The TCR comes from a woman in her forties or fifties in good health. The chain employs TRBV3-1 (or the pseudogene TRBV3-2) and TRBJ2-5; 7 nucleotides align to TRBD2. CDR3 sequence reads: CASSQVPSRLAEETQYF. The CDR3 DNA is TGTGCCAGCAGCCAAGTCCCAAGCCGCCTAGCGGAAGAGACCCAGTACTTC.